This T cell receptor beta chain is from a study of T cells in Graves' hyperthyroidism and ophthalmopathy. Findings and limits, study-wide: Within blood appeared most thyroid clonotypes that had expanded above 0.001.

This clonotype was seen only a few times. The antigen remains unidentified. RNA transcripts yielded amplified TCR beta CDR3 regions. A first-round RT-PCR of the TCR CDR3 used the HTBI primer set. TCRdb analysed the multiplex PCR reads with MiXCR anew, one entry per CDR3 protein. The table lists 600,000 to 800,000 distinct CDR3 sequences, roughly a third of them singletons. This receptor was identified in a woman in her thirties or forties with Graves' hyperthyroidism. Sequenced: blood.

This chain's CDR3 is CASSYSTSGTETQYF. The CDR3 nucleotides are TGTGCCAGCAGTTACTCTACTAGCGGGACGGAGACCCAGTACTTC. V and J are TRBV6-2 or TRBV6-3 and TRBJ2-5; 10 bases map to TRBD2. V shed 0 bases, J shed 5 bases, and the junction held 3 bases outside the gene matches. CDR1 and CDR2 (germline): MNHEY, SVGEGT. CDR3 length: 15 residues.